The 26 T cell receptor beta chains listed next were all sequenced from one sample in a study of beta chain features in type 1 diabetes. The study, taken as a whole, reports: All four CD4+ subsets of Type 1 diabetes patients contained TCRB CDR3s that were moderately but significantly shorter.

For these TCRs, the target antigens are not known. Expressed TCRB transcripts were sequenced because the isolated RNA had all been reverse transcribed beforehand. The data were produced by immunoSEQ multiplex PCR, yet TCRdb's version contains in-frame clones alone and is incomplete. The sample lists about 240,000 clones; approximately 15% were seen once. The specimen sequenced was naive CD4+ T cells from blood. These receptor sequences come from a man between 25 and 39 years old with type 1 diabetes.

The chain employs TRBV5-1 and TRBJ2-5; 7 bases agree with TRBD1. The germline V gene has CDR1 SGHRS and CDR2 YFSETQ. The CDR3 covers 15 residues. Trimming removed 4 bases from V and 2 bases from J; junction bases left unmatched: 8. The CDR3 loop is CASSPTTGYQETQYF. In DNA, the CDR3 is TGCGCCAGCAGCCCAACGACAGGGTATCAAGAGACCCAGTACTTC. The variable domain in full, completed from reference TRBV5-1 and TRBJ2-5, reads KAGVTQTPRYLIKTRGQQVTLSCSPISGHRSVSWYQQTPGQGLQFLFEYFSETQRNKGNFPGRFSGRQFSNSRSEMNVSTLELGDSALYLCASSPTTGYQETQYFGPGTRLLVL.

The chain couples TRBV30 to TRBJ1-6, with TRBD1 as a possible D gene (5 bases). V lost 7 bases, J lost 8 bases, and 15 bases lay in between. The CDR3 is 13 amino acids. CDR1 and CDR2 (germline): GTSNPN, SVGIG (reference sequence). The CDR3 DNA reads as TGTGCCTTGGCGAGCCAGGGTGATTCACCCCTCCACTTT. Its translation: CALASQGDSPLHF.

Turning to this clone: This CDR3 is also generated by other DNA sequences in the sample. V is TRBV30 and J is TRBJ1-1; weak D call: TRBD1 (5 bases). In germline, CDR1 is GTSNPN, CDR2 SVGIG (reference sequence). This CDR3 is built from 13 residues. V was trimmed by 0 bases and J by 5 bases, leaving 10 bases between them. CDR3 DNA sequence: TGTGCCTGGAGTGTACTCAGGGATACTGAAGCTTTCTTT. This encodes CAWSVLRDTEAFF.

The chain employs TRBV9 and TRBJ2-3, with 10 bases fitting TRBD2. The CDR3 sequence is 17 residues long. The germline V gene has CDR1 SGDLS and CDR2 YYNGEE. V was clipped by 1 base and J by 2 bases; unmatched bases: 7. CDR3 amino acids: CASSVKPSGRNTDTQYF. In nucleotides, the CDR3 is TGTGCCAGCAGCGTAAAACCTAGCGGGAGAAACACAGATACGCAGTATTTT.

In its sample, this clone was seen a few times. J is TRBJ2-1 and V is TRBV10-3, with D uncertain. CDR1 is ENHRY, CDR2 SYGVKD, per germline. The CDR3 is 13 residues long. Trimming removed 10 bases from V and 0 bases from J, with 10 bases in between. The CDR3 sequence is CATMESSYNEQFF. The CDR3 coding sequence is TGTGCCACCATGGAGAGCTCCTACAATGAGCAGTTCTTC.

This clone came up a few times. The chain is built from TRBV30 and TRBJ1-5, with TRBD1 matching 8 bases. CDR1 is GTSNPN and CDR2 is SVGIG in the germline V gene (reference sequence). The CDR3 covers 13 residues. With V trimmed by 3 bases and J by 6 bases, 4 bases remained unmatched. The CDR3 reads CAWSQGAPQPQHF. The CDR3 coding sequence is TGTGCCTGGAGCCAGGGGGCCCCTCAGCCCCAGCATTTT.

J is TRBJ2-7 and V is TRBV4-2; D is unclear. Germline V gene sequence: CDR1 LGHNA, CDR2 YNFKEQ. V was trimmed by 3 bases and J by 4 bases, leaving 16 bases between them. This CDR3 is built from 15 residues. CDR3 DNA: TGTGCCAGCAGCCAGAGCCGGGTTTCCCGATACGAGCAGTACTTC. Protein: CASSQSRVSRYEQYF.

This rearrangement joins TRBV5-4 to TRBJ1-2, with D possibly being TRBD1 (5 bases). The CDR3 has 14 residues. The germline V gene has CDR1 SGHNT and CDR2 YYREEE (reference sequence). Trimming left V 2 bases short and J 2 bases short, with 10 bases between. Written as DNA, the CDR3 is TGTGCCAGCAGCTTCCCATGGGGCAACTATGGCTACACCTTC. Translating it yields CASSFPWGNYGYTF.

V gene TRBV28 combines with J gene TRBJ1-1, with 7 bases lining up with TRBD1. Germline V lookup: CDR1 MDHEN, CDR2 SYDVKM. V lost 5 bases and J lost 9; bases outside the gene matches: 3. The CDR3 consists of 11 residues. The CDR3 region is CASSLGQKAFF. CDR3 bases: TGTGCCAGCAGTCTGGGACAGAAAGCTTTCTTT. The full variable domain, rest sourced from reference TRBV28 and TRBJ1-1, is DVKVTQSSRYLVKRTGEKVFLECVQDMDHENMFWYRQDPGLGLRLIYFSYDVKMKEKGDIPEGYSVSREKKERFSLILESASTNQTSMYLCASSLGQKAFFGQGTRLTVV.

This chain uses TRBV19 with TRBJ2-7, with a tentative D call TRBD2 (5 bases). V was pared by 4 bases and J by 2 bases, with 9 bases between. Germline-derived CDR1 and CDR2 are LNHDA and SQIVND (reference sequence). This CDR3 region has 13 residues. CDR3 residues: CASSNGIAYEQYF. For the CDR3, the DNA is TGTGCCAGTAGTAACGGGATAGCCTACGAGCAGTACTTC.

V is TRBV5-1 and J is TRBJ1-1, with D possibly TRBD1 on 6 matching bases. The V gene lost 3 bases and the J gene lost 2 bases, with 11 bases spanning the gap. The germline V gene has CDR1 SGHRS and CDR2 YFSETQ. CDR3 length equals 14 residues. This chain's CDR3 is CASSSRTVNTEAFF. CDR3 in DNA: TGCGCCAGCAGCTCCCGGACAGTTAACACTGAAGCTTTCTTT.

CDR3 DNA: TGTGCCTGCTTTGGAGGGGAATGGTATGGCTACACCTTC. As protein: CACFGGEWYGYTF. The chain employs TRBV30 and TRBJ1-2; tentative D call: TRBD1 (5 bases). In germline, CDR1 is GTSNPN, CDR2 SVGIG (reference sequence). The ends were cut back, 6 bases at V and 5 bases at J, with 16 bases in the middle. The CDR3 is 13 amino acids.

The rearrangement joins TRBV6-5 to TRBJ1-1, with D possibly being TRBD1 (5 bases). Germline lookup yields CDR1 MNHEY and CDR2 SVGAGI. CDR3 length: 13 amino acids. The V and J ends lost 2 bases and 1 base respectively, with 5 bases between them. Here the CDR3 reads CASSYDRNTEAFF. The DNA of the CDR3 is TGTGCCAGCAGTTACGACAGGAACACTGAAGCTTTCTTT.

The chain recombines TRBV25-1 with TRBJ1-6, with D maybe TRBD1 (6 bases). The CDR3 contains 17 residues. CDR1 MGHDK and CDR2 SYGVNS come from the germline V gene. Trimming shortened V by 7 bases and J by 6 bases, and 22 bases separated the two germline ends. The chain's CDR3 is CASNLPGQRKVNSPLHF. CDR3 in DNA: TGTGCCAGCAACCTACCGGGACAAAGGAAGGTTAATTCACCCCTCCACTTT.

The genes are TRBV5-1 and TRBJ2-3, with D maybe TRBD2 (6 bases). Germline V gene sequence: CDR1 SGHRS, CDR2 YFSETQ. V was pared by 0 bases and J by 2 bases, with 13 bases between. The length of the CDR3 is 16 residues. CDR3 DNA sequence: TGCGCCAGCAGCTTGGTGGGACTCCTACCCACAGATACGCAGTATTTT. Its protein is CASSLVGLLPTDTQYF.

This clone was counted a few times. V gene TRBV30 combines with J gene TRBJ2-4; D unclear. This CDR3 is 13 amino acids long. Per germline, CDR1 GTSNPN and CDR2 SVGIG (reference sequence). Trimming took 0 bases from V and 8 from J, leaving 11 bases between them. CDR3 in amino acids: CAWSVAEMDIQYF. CDR3 bases: TGTGCCTGGAGTGTTGCGGAGATGGACATTCAGTACTTC.

This rearrangement joins TRBV30 to TRBJ1-2, with 10 bases matching TRBD1. Germline loops: CDR1 GTSNPN, CDR2 SVGIG (reference sequence). This CDR3 has 13 residues. The J segment lost 8 bases and the V segment lost 3 bases, leaving 6 bases of the junction unmatched. Here the CDR3 reads CAWSRQGAGGYTF. The CDR3 coding sequence is TGTGCCTGGAGCCGACAGGGGGCTGGGGGCTACACCTTC.

V gene TRBV11-2 combines with J gene TRBJ2-7; 7 bases match TRBD1. CDR1 SGHAT and CDR2 FQNNGV come from the germline V gene. The CDR3 runs 12 residues. With 5 bases clipped from V and 6 bases from J, the junction kept 4 bases outside the gene matches. CDR3 protein: CASSGHRGEQYF. The CDR3, as DNA: TGTGCCAGCAGCGGGCACAGGGGCGAGCAGTACTTC.

This chain joins TRBV9 and TRBJ2-2; D call uncertain. V shed 4 bases and J shed 6 bases, with 7 bases lying between them. CDR1 is SGDLS, CDR2 YYNGEE, per germline. The CDR3 has 12 amino acids. The CDR3 DNA sequence: TGTGCCAGCAGCCTTAGCCCCGGGGAGCTGTTTTTT. Residues: CASSLSPGELFF. Full variable domain (remainder filled in from reference TRBV9 and TRBJ2-2): DSGVTQTPKHLITATGQRVTLRCSPRSGDLSVYWYQQSLDQGLQFLIQYYNGEERAKGNILERFSAQQFPDLHSELNLSSLELGDSALYFCASSLSPGELFFGEGSRLTVL.

This clone was recorded a few times. The chain couples TRBV5-1 to TRBJ1-5; D might be TRBD1 (6 bases). Per germline, CDR1 SGHRS and CDR2 YFSETQ. V was cut by 5 bases and J by 4 bases, with 16 bases left in between. The CDR3 sequence is 15 residues long. In DNA form, the CDR3 reads TGCGCCAGCAGGAAGACCACAGGGACAAATCAGCCCCAGCATTTT. This codes for CASRKTTGTNQPQHF.

This chain joins TRBV5-1 and TRBJ2-1; TRBD2 matches 13 bases. Germline values: CDR1 SGHRS, CDR2 YFSETQ. The J segment lost 2 bases and the V segment lost 0 bases, leaving 2 bases of the junction unmatched. The CDR3 has 17 amino acids. The CDR3 nucleotides are TGCGCCAGCAGCTTGGCGACTAGCGGGAGGACCTACAATGAGCAGTTCTTC. Protein: CASSLATSGRTYNEQFF.

CDR3 loop: CASSKGRQRLPQETQYF. CDR3 DNA sequence: TGTGCCAGCAGCAAAGGGCGGCAGCGCCTCCCCCAAGAGACCCAGTACTTC. This rearrangement joins TRBV21-1 to TRBJ2-5; the D call of TRBD2 is as the table states it, not checked on the DNA. TRBV21-1 is termed a pseudogene. The CDR3 is 17 residues long.

V gene TRBV30 combines with J gene TRBJ2-7; TRBD1 might be the D (6 bases). Trimming removed 4 bases at V and 3 bases at J, with 13 bases between. Per the germline V gene, CDR1 is GTSNPN and CDR2 is SVGIG (reference sequence). The CDR3 sequence is 13 residues long. As DNA, the CDR3 is TGTGCCTGGACTCAACAGGGAAGCTACGAGCAGTACTTC. Amino acids: CAWTQQGSYEQYF.

The chain combines TRBV20-1 with TRBJ1-2; the D gene is possibly TRBD1 (5 bases). The V gene lost 6 bases and the J gene lost 6 bases, with 11 bases spanning the gap. This CDR3 comprises 11 residues. In germline, CDR1 is DFQATT, CDR2 SNEGSKA (reference sequence). CDR3 DNA: TGCAGTGCGGGGGGACTTAATGGCTACACCTTC. Amino acids: CSAGGLNGYTF.

This clone has more than one count but fewer than ten. The genes are TRBV18 and TRBJ1-1, with TRBD1 identical over 8 bases. The CDR3 is 14 residues long. The V segment lost 3 bases and the J segment 7 bases; nucleotides outside the gene matches: 7. Germline V lookup: CDR1 KGHSH, CDR2 LQKENI. CDR3 sequence (DNA): TGTGCCAGCTCACCCTCCCAGGGGGCGGTTGAAGCTTTCTTT. Its protein product is CASSPSQGAVEAFF.

The chain uses TRBV5-1 and TRBJ1-5; tentatively, D is TRBD1 (5 bases). Germline V gene sequence: CDR1 SGHRS, CDR2 YFSETQ. The length of the CDR3 is 15 residues. Trimming left V 0 bases short and J 3 bases short, with 10 bases between. The CDR3 DNA reads TGCGCCAGCAGCTTGGAAGGGGCAGACAATCAGCCCCAGCATTTT. It codes for CASSLEGADNQPQHF.